The source of this T cell receptor beta chain is a study of control samples from healthy donors and cancer patients. Sequenced by immunoSEQ multiplex PCR; TCRdb stores in-frame clones only, minus some. Altogether some 57,000 clones are present, approximately 95% being singletons, with the ten largest covering under 2%. The germline gives CDR1 SGDLS, CDR2 YYNGEE. The CDR3 has 14 amino acids. V shed 0 bases and J 7 bases; nucleotides not matched to a gene: 5. This rearrangement joins TRBV9 to TRBJ1-1; 8 nucleotides align to TRBD1. Sequenced sample: blood. The sequence was obtained from a woman between 25 and 40 years old in good health. Written as DNA, the CDR3 is TGTGCCAGCAGCGTAGTTGGACAGGGTGGTGAAGCTTTCTTT. This encodes CASSVVGQGGEAFF.